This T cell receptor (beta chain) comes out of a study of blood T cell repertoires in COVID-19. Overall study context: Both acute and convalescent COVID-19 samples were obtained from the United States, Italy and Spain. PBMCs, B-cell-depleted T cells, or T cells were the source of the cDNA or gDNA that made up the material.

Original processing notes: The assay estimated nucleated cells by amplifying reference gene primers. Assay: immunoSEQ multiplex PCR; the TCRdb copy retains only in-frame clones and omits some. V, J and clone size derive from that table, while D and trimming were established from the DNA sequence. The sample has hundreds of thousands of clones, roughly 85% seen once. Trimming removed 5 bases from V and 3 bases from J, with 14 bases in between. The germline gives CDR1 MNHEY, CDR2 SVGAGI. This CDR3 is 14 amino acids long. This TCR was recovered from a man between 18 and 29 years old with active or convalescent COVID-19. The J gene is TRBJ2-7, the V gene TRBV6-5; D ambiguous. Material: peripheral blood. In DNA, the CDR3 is TGTGCCAGCAGTCCCAGTAGAGGTTTCTACGAGCAGTACTTC. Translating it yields CASSPSRGFYEQYF.